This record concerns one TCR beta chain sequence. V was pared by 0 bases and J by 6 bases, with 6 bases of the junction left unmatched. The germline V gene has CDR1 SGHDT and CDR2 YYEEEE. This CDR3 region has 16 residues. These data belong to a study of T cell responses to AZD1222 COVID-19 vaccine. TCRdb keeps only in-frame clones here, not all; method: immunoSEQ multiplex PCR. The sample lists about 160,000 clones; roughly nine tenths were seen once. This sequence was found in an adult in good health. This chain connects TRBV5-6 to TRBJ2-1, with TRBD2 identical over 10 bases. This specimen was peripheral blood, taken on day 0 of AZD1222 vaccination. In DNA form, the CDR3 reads TGTGCCAGCAGCTTGGCGCCTAGCGGGAGCTCCAATGAGCAGTTCTTC. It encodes CASSLAPSGSSNEQFF.